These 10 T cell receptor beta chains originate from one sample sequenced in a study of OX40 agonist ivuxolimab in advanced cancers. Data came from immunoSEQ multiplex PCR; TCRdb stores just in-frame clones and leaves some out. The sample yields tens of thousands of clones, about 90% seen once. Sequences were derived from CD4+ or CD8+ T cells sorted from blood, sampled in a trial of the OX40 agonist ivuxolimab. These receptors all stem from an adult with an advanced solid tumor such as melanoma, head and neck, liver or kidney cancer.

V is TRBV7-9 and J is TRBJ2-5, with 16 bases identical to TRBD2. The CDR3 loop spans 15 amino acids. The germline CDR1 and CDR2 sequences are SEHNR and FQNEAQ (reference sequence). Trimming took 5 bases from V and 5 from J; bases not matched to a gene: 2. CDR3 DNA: TGTGCCAGCAGCGTGGGACTAGCGGGAGGGGAGACCCAGTACTTC. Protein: CASSVGLAGGETQYF. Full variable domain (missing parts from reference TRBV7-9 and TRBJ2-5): DTGVSQNPRHKITKRGQNVTFRCDPISEHNRLYWYRQTLGQGPEFLTYFQNEAQLEKSRLLSDRFSAERPKGSFSTLEIQRTEQGDSAMYLCASSVGLAGGETQYFGPGTRLLVL.

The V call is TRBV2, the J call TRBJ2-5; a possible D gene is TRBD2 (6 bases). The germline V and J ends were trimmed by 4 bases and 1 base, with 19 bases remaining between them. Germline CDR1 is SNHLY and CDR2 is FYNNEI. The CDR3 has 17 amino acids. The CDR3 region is CASSVGVVAEPQETQYF. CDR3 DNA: TGTGCCAGCAGTGTTGGGGTTGTAGCGGAGCCCCAAGAGACCCAGTACTTC.

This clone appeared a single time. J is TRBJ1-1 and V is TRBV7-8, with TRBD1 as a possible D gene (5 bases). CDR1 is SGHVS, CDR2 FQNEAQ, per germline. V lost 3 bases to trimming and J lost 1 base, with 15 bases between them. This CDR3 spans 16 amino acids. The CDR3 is CASSFLSQGGNTEAFF. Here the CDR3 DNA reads TGTGCCAGCAGCTTTCTCAGCCAGGGAGGGAACACTGAAGCTTTCTTT.

The CDR3 here is CATYRRDRLTGNTIYF. CDR3 nucleotide sequence: TGTGCCACTTACCGAAGAGACAGGTTAACTGGAAACACCATATATTTT. This chain connects TRBV28 to TRBJ1-3, with D possibly matching TRBD1 (6 bases). V was cut by 10 bases and J by 2 bases, with 21 bases left in between. This CDR3 has 16 amino acids. CDR1 and CDR2 (germline): MDHEN, SYDVKM.

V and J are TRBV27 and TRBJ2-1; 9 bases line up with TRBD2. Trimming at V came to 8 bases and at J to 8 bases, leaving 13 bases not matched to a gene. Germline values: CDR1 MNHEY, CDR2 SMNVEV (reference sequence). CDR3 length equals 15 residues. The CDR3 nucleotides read TGTGCCAGCCGCCTTAGCGGGAGTAATGCATATGAGCAGTTCTTC. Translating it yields CASRLSGSNAYEQFF.

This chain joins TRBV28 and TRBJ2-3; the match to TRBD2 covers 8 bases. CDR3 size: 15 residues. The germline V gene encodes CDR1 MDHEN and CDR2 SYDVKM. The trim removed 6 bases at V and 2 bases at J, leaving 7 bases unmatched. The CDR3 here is CASRRTSRITDTQYF. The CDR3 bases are TGTGCCAGCAGAAGGACTAGCCGAATCACAGATACGCAGTATTTT.

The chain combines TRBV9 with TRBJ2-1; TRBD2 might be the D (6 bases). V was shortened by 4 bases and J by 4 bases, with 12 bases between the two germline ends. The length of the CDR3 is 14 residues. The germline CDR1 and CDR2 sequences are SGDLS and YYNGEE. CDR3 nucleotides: TGTGCCAGCAGCTCTAGCGTAGCGTACAATGAGCAGTTCTTC. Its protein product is CASSSSVAYNEQFF.

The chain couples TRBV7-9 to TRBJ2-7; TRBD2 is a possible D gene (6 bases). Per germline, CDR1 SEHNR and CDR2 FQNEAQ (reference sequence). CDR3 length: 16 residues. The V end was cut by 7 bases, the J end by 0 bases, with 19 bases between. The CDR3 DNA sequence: TGTGCCAGCACCGAACTAGCATCGCGACACTCCTACGAGCAGTACTTC. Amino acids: CASTELASRHSYEQYF.

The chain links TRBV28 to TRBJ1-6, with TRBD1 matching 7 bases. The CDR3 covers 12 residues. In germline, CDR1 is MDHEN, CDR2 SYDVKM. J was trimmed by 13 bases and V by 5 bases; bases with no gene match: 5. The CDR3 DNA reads TGTGCCAGCAGTGCTCCCAGGGGGCCCCTCCACTTT. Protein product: CASSAPRGPLHF. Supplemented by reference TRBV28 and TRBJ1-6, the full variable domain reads DVKVTQSSRYLVKRTGEKVFLECVQDMDHENMFWYRQDPGLGLRLIYFSYDVKMKEKGDIPEGYSVSREKKERFSLILESASTNQTSMYLCASSAPRGPLHFGNGTRLTVT.

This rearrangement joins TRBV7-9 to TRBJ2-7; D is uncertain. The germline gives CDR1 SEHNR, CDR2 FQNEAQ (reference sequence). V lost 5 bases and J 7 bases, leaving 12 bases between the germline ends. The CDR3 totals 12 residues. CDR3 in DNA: TGTGCCAGCAGCCCCCACTGGGATGAGCAGTACTTC. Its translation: CASSPHWDEQYF.